The TCR beta chain described here comes from a study of cytotoxic CD8 clonotypes in ibrutinib-treated CLL. This clone has just one count. CDR1 MDHEN and CDR2 SYDVKM come from the germline V gene. Trimming removed 4 bases from V and 7 bases from J, with 8 bases in between. There are 12 residues in the CDR3. TCRdb keeps only in-frame clones here, not all; method: immunoSEQ multiplex PCR. The table has tens of thousands of clones, about nine tenths seen once. The origin of this receptor is a human donor with chronic lymphocytic leukemia. The chain carries TRBV28 and TRBJ2-4; no clear D. The sequencing here drew on PBMCs, taken after 12 months of ibrutinib treatment. The chain's CDR3 is CASSYKVNIQYF. In nucleotides, the CDR3 is TGTGCCAGCAGTTATAAGGTCAACATTCAGTACTTC.